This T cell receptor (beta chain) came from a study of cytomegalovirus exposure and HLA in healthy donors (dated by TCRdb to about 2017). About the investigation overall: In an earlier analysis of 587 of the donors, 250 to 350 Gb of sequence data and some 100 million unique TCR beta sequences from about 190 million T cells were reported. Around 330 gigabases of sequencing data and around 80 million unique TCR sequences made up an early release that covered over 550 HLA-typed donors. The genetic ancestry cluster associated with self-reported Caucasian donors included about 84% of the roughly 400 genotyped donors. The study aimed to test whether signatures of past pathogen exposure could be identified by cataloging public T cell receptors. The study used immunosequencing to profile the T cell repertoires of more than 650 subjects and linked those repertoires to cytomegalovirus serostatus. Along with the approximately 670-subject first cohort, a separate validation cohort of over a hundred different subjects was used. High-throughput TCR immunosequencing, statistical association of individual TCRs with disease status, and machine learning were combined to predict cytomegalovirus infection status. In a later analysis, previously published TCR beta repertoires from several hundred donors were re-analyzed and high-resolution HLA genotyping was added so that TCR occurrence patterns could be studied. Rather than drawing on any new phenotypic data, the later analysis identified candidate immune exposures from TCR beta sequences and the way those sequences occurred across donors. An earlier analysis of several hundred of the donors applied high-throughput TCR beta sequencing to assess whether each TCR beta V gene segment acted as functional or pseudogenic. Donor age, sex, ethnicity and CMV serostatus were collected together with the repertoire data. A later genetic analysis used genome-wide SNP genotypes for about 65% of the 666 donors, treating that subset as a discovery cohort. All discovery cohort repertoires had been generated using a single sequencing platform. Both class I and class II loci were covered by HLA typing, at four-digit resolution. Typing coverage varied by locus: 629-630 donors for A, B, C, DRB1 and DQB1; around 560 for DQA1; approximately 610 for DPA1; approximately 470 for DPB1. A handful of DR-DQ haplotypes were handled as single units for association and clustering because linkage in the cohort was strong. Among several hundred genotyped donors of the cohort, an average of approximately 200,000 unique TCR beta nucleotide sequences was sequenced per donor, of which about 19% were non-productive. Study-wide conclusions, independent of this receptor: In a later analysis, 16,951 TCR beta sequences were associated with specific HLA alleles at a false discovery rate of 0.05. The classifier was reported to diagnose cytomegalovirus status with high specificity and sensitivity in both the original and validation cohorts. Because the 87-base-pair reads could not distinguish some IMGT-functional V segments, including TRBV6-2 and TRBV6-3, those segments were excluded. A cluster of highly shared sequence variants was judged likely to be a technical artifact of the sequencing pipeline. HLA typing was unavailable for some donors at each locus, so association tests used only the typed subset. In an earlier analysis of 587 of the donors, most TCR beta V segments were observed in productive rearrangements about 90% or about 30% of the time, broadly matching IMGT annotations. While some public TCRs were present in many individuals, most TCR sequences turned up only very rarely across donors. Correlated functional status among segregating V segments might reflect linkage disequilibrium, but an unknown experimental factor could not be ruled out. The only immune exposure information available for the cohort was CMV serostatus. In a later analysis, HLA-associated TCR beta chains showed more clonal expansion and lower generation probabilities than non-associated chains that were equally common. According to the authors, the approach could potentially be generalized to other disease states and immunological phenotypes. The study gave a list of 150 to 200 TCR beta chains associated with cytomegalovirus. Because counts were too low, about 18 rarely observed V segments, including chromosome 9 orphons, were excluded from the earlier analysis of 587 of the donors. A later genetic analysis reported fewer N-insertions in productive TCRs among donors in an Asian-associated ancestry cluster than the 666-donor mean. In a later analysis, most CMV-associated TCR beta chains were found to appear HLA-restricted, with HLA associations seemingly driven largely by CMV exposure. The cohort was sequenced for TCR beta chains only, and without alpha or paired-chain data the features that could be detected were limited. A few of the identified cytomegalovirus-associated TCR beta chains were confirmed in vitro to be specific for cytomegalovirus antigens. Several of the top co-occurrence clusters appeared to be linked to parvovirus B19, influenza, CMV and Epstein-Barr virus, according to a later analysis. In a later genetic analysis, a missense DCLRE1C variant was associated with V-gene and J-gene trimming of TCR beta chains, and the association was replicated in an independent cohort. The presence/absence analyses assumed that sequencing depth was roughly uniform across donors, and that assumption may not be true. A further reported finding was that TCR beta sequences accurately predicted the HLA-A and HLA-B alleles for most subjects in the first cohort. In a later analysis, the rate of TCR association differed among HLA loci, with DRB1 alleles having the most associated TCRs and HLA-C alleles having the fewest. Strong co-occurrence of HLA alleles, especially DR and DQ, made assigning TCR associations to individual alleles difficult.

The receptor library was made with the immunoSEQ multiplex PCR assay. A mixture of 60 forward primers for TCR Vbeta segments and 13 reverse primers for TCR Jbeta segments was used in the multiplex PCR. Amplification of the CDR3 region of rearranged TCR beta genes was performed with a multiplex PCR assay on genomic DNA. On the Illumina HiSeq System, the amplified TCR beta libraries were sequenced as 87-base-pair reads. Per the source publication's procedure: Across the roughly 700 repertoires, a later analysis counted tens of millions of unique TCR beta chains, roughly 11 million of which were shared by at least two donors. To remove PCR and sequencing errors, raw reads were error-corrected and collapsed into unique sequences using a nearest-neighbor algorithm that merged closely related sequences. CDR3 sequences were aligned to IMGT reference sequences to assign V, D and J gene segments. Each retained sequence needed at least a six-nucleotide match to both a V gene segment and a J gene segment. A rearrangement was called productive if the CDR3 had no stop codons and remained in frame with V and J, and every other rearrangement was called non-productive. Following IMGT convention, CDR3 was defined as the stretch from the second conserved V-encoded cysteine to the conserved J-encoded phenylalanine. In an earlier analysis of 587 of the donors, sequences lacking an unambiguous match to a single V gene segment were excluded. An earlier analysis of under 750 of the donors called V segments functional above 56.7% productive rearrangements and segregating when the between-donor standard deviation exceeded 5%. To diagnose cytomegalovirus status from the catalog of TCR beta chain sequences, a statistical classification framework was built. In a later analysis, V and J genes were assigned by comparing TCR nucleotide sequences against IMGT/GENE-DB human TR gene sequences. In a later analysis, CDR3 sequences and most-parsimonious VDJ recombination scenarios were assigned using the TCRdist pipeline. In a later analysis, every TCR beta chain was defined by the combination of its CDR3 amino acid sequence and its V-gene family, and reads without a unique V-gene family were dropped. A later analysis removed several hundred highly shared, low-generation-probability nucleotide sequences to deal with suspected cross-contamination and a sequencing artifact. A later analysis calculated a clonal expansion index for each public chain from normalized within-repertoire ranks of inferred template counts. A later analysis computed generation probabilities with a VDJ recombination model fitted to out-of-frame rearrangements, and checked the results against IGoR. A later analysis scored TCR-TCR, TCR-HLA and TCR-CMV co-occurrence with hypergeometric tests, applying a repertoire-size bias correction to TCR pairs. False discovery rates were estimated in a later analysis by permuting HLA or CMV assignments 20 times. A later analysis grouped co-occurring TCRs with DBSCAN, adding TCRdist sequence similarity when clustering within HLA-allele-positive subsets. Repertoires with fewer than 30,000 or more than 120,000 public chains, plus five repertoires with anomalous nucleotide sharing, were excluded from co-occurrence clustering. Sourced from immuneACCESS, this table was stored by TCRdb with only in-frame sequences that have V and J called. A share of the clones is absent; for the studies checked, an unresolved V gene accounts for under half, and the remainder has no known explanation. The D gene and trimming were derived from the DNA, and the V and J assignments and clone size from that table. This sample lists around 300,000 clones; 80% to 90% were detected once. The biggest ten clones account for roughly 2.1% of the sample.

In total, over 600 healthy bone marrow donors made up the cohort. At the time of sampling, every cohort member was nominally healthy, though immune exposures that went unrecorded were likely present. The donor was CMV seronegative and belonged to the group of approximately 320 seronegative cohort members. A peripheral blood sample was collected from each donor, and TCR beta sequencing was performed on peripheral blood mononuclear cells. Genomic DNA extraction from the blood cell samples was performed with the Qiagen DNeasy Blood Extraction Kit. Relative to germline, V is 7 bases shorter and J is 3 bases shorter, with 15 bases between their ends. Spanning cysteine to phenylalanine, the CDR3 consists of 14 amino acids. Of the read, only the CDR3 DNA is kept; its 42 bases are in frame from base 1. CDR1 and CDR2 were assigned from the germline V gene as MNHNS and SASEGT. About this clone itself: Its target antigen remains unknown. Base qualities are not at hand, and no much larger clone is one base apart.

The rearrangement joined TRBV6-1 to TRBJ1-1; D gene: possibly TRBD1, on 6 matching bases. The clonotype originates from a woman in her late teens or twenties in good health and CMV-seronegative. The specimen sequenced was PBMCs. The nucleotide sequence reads TGTGCCAGCAACTGGGGGCGCGAGGACACTGAAGCTTTCTTT. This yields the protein CASNWGREDTEAFF.